This T cell receptor beta chain was obtained from a study of beta chain features in type 1 diabetes. This CDR3 comprises 16 residues. V gave up 5 bases and J gave up 6 bases; unmatched junction bases: 12. The germline CDR1 and CDR2 sequences are LNHDA and SQIVND (reference sequence). For this clone: Its specificity is unknown.

TCRB transcripts that were expressed got sequenced, as all of the isolated RNA had been reverse transcribed. The study obtained an average of approximately 950,000 reads from stem cell-like memory T cell samples. TCRdb's table, derived via immunoSEQ multiplex PCR, lists solely in-frame clones and lacks some. The sample lists 110,000 or so clones, 40% occurring once. Study findings and constraints: In cDNA sequencing, cells with high TCR expression could be over-represented. Junctions at VDJ sites from type 1 diabetes patients had fewer insertions and more deletions.

CD4+ naive, central memory, regulatory and stem cell-like memory subsets were isolated by sorting on CD45RO/CCR7/CD25/CD127/CD95/CD27. This TCR derives from a woman aged 18-30 years in good health. The V gene is TRBV19, the J gene TRBJ1-1, with 10 bases fitting TRBD1. Specimen: stem cell memory CD4+ T cells from blood. This chain's CDR3 is CASSPGDVGQGSEAFF. The CDR3 DNA is TGTGCCAGTAGTCCCGGCGACGTGGGACAGGGGTCTGAAGCTTTCTTT. Variable domain in full (rest from reference TRBV19 and TRBJ1-1): DGGITQSPKYLFRKEGQNVTLSCEQNLNHDAMYWYRQDPGQGLRLIYYSQIVNDFQKGDIAEGYSVSREKKESFPLTVTSAQKNPTAFYLCASSPGDVGQGSEAFFGQGTRLTVV.